Below are 26 T cell receptor beta chains sequenced from a single sample in a study of blood T cell repertoires in COVID-19. Using immunoSEQ multiplex PCR, the repertoire was profiled, and TCRdb retains in-frame clones only, with some absent. This sample carries about 300,000 clones, approximately 90% of them seen once, and the ten largest clones take 4.5% to 7%. The sequenced material came from PBMCs or T cells enriched from blood (not recorded which). These receptors all come from a woman younger than 45 who had recovered from COVID-19.

The chain joins TRBV19 to TRBJ1-3, with a weak D call TRBD1 (6 bases). CDR1 is LNHDA and CDR2 is SQIVND in the germline V gene (reference sequence). The CDR3 loop spans 15 amino acids. The V end lost 6 bases, the J end lost 3 bases, and 15 bases lay between the germline ends. CDR3 nucleotide sequence: TGTGCCAGTAGGGTGGACAGCAACAATGGAAACACCATATATTTT. It yields the protein CASRVDSNNGNTIYF.

The gene calls are TRBV27 and TRBJ1-2; 8 bases are a match to TRBD1. CDR3 size: 13 residues. Germline V lookup: CDR1 MNHEY, CDR2 SMNVEV (reference sequence). J lost 6 bases, V lost 4 bases, and 4 bases had no gene match. Here the CDR3 reads CASSSDRADGYTF. The DNA for the CDR3 is TGTGCCAGCAGTTCGGACAGGGCTGATGGCTACACCTTC.

The chain couples TRBV10-1 to TRBJ2-6; TRBD1 matches at 8 bases. Trimming removed 10 bases from V and 8 bases from J; junction bases left unmatched: 7. Per the germline V gene, CDR1 is WNHNN and CDR2 is SYGVQD (reference sequence). The CDR3 sequence is 13 residues long. CDR3 sequence: CAKQGTGTNVLTF. The CDR3 region has the DNA TGCGCCAAACAAGGGACAGGAACCAACGTCCTGACTTTC.

V and J are TRBV7-3 and TRBJ1-3; D might be TRBD1 (6 bases). The V end was cut by 3 bases, the J end by 2 bases, with 11 bases between. The CDR3 spans 15 residues. Per the germline V gene, CDR1 is SGHTA and CDR2 is FQGTGA. DNA for the CDR3: TGTGCCAGCAGCTTTCGCTCAGGGGCTGGAAACACCATATATTTT. Its translation is CASSFRSGAGNTIYF.

This rearrangement joins TRBV7-2 to TRBJ1-2; no clear D gene. The germline V gene encodes CDR1 SGHTA and CDR2 FQGNSA. This CDR3 spans 13 amino acids. Trimming shortened V by 4 bases and J by 0 bases, and 6 bases separated the two germline ends. CDR3 coding DNA: TGTGCCAGCAGCTCACAACCTAACTATGGCTACACCTTC. Its translation is CASSSQPNYGYTF.

The rearrangement uses TRBV6-6 and TRBJ2-7, with TRBD1 identical over 9 bases. This CDR3 spans 13 amino acids. With 8 bases clipped from V and 3 bases from J, the junction kept 5 bases outside the gene matches. Germline CDR1 is MNHNY and CDR2 is SVGAGI (reference sequence). Written as DNA, the CDR3 is TGTGCCAGCGGTAGACAGGGGGGCTACGAGCAGTACTTC. It specifies CASGRQGGYEQYF.

The chain employs TRBV29-1 and TRBJ2-5, with a possible D match to TRBD2 (6 bases). Germline assignment: CDR1 SQVTM and CDR2 ANQGSEA. The CDR3 is made up of 13 amino acids. With 3 bases removed from V and 7 bases from J, the gap between germline ends came to 15 bases. CDR3 coding DNA: TGCAGCGTTGAGGGTGATGGGGGGTCGACCCAGTACTTC. The encoded protein is CSVEGDGGSTQYF.

The V and J genes are TRBV19 and TRBJ2-7; 10 bases are a match to TRBD1. Germline V CDR1 and CDR2: LNHDA, SQIVND (reference sequence). This CDR3 contains 16 residues. V gave up 7 bases and J gave up 6 bases; unmatched junction bases: 15. CDR3 region: CASTQGTRQGASEQYF. In nucleotides, the CDR3 is TGTGCCAGTACCCAAGGGACGAGACAGGGGGCAAGCGAGCAGTACTTC. Supplemented by reference TRBV19 and TRBJ2-7, the full variable domain reads DGGITQSPKYLFRKEGQNVTLSCEQNLNHDAMYWYRQDPGQGLRLIYYSQIVNDFQKGDIAEGYSVSREKKESFPLTVTSAQKNPTAFYLCASTQGTRQGASEQYFGPGTRLTVT.

The chain carries TRBV2 and TRBJ1-5; D is perhaps TRBD1 (6 bases). Germline lookup yields CDR1 SNHLY and CDR2 FYNNEI. The CDR3 length is 14 residues. Trimming shortened V by 7 bases and J by 4 bases, and 14 bases separated the two germline ends. The CDR3 DNA is TGTGCCAGCAAGGGGGGGGGCGTTAATCAGCCCCAGCATTTT. It codes for CASKGGGVNQPQHF.

This rearrangement joins TRBV21-1 to TRBJ1-6; the table's D gene call, TRBD1, was not cross checked with the DNA. TRBV21-1 corresponds to a pseudogene. This CDR3 region has 16 residues. CDR3 region: CASSKEAGQRGSPLHF. The CDR3 DNA reads TGTGCCAGCAGCAAAGAGGCAGGGCAAAGGGGCTCACCCCTCCACTTT.

The chain couples TRBV30 to TRBJ1-1, with 8 nucleotides matching TRBD1. V dropped 1 base and J dropped 8; count of bases not matched to a gene: 0. This CDR3 contains 11 residues. The germline V gene encodes CDR1 GTSNPN and CDR2 SVGIG (reference sequence). CDR3 sequence reads: CAWSGTGEAFF. CDR3 coding DNA: TGTGCCTGGAGTGGGACAGGGGAAGCTTTCTTT. Full variable domain (rest looked up from reference TRBV30 and TRBJ1-1): SQTIHQWPATLVQPVGSPLSLECTVEGTSNPNLYWYRQAAGRGLQLLFYSVGIGQISSEVPQNLSASRPQDRQFILSSKKLLLSDSGFYLCAWSGTGEAFFGQGTRLTVV.

This chain connects TRBV19 to TRBJ1-5, with a weak D call TRBD1 (6 bases). There are 15 residues in the CDR3. Germline V CDR1 and CDR2: LNHDA, SQIVND (reference sequence). Trimming removed 6 bases from V and 4 bases from J, with 16 bases in between. The CDR3 sequence is CASRDTGRGNQPQHF. CDR3 nucleotide sequence: TGTGCCAGTAGGGACACAGGGCGGGGGAATCAGCCCCAGCATTTT.

The chain uses TRBV28 and TRBJ2-7; D not resolved. The V gene lost 4 bases and the J gene lost 4 bases, with 20 bases spanning the gap. The CDR3 length is 16 residues. In germline, CDR1 is MDHEN, CDR2 SYDVKM. This CDR3 is CASSSPTMGRLYEQYF. The CDR3 DNA follows: TGTGCCAGCAGTTCACCCACCATGGGCAGGCTATACGAGCAGTACTTC.

The CDR3 loop reads CASSIRTGANPGELFF. As DNA, the CDR3 is TGTGCCAGTAGTATTAGGACAGGGGCCAACCCCGGGGAGCTGTTTTTT. The chain links TRBV19 to TRBJ2-2; 9 nucleotides align to TRBD1. This CDR3 contains 16 residues. After removal of 3 bases from V and 6 bases from J, the junction contained 8 bases not matched to a gene. Looked up from germline, CDR1 is LNHDA and CDR2 is SQIVND (reference sequence). The full variable domain, its missing parts supplied by reference TRBV19 and TRBJ2-2, is DGGITQSPKYLFRKEGQNVTLSCEQNLNHDAMYWYRQDPGQGLRLIYYSQIVNDFQKGDIAEGYSVSREKKESFPLTVTSAQKNPTAFYLCASSIRTGANPGELFFGEGSRLTVL.

The CDR3 loop is CASQRTGGVYEQYF. CDR3 nucleotide sequence: TGTGCCAGCCAAAGGACAGGTGGAGTCTACGAGCAGTACTTC. V is TRBV3-1 (or the pseudogene TRBV3-2) and J is TRBJ2-7, with 7 bases identical to TRBD1. With 8 bases clipped from V and 3 bases from J, the junction kept 10 bases outside the gene matches. The CDR3 extends over 14 amino acids. Per the germline V gene, CDR1 is LGHDT and CDR2 is YNNKEL (reference sequence).

This clone appeared once. V and J are TRBV25-1 and TRBJ1-3; 7 bases map to TRBD1. There are 14 residues in the CDR3. Germline CDR1 is MGHDK and CDR2 is SYGVNS. V lost 8 bases to trimming and J lost 0 bases; unmatched junction nucleotides: 4. CDR3 protein: CASGPGGSGNTIYF. CDR3 nucleotide sequence: TGTGCCAGCGGACCAGGGGGCTCTGGAAACACCATATATTTT.

The genes are TRBV3-1 (or the pseudogene TRBV3-2) and TRBJ1-1; 8 nucleotides match TRBD1. Losses at the gene ends were 4 bases for V and 1 base for J; bases not matched to a gene: 8. Germline CDR1 and CDR2: LGHDT and YNNKEL (reference sequence). The CDR3 is 16 residues long. DNA of the CDR3: TGTGCCAGCAGCCGCCCCCAGGGGGCCTCGAACACTGAAGCTTTCTTT. Translated: CASSRPQGASNTEAFF.

The chain uses TRBV6-2 or TRBV6-3 and TRBJ1-6; TRBD1 is a possible D gene (5 bases). Per germline, CDR1 MNHEY and CDR2 SVGEGT. Trimming cost V 2 bases and J 7 bases, with 12 bases left between them. The CDR3 has 15 amino acids. Written as DNA, the CDR3 is TGTGCCAGCAGTTACGTAGGGGTCAGGAATTCACCCCTCCACTTT. Its translation: CASSYVGVRNSPLHF.

CDR3 in amino acids: CASSEDRVGTGELFF. The CDR3 region has the DNA TGCGCCAGCAGCGAGGACAGGGTGGGCACCGGGGAGCTGTTTTTT. The chain recombines TRBV5-1 with TRBJ2-2; 8 bases map to TRBD1. The CDR3 runs to 15 residues. After removal of 4 bases from V and 4 bases from J, the junction contained 6 bases not matched to a gene. Germline V gene data show CDR1 as SGHRS and CDR2 as YFSETQ. Together with reference TRBV5-1 and TRBJ2-2, the CDR3 gives the full variable domain: KAGVTQTPRYLIKTRGQQVTLSCSPISGHRSVSWYQQTPGQGLQFLFEYFSETQRNKGNFPGRFSGRQFSNSRSEMNVSTLELGDSALYLCASSEDRVGTGELFFGEGSRLTVL.

The CDR3 region is CASRRSTEAFF. CDR3 sequence (DNA): TGCGCCAGCAGACGGTCCACTGAAGCTTTCTTT. The rearrangement uses TRBV10-2 and TRBJ1-1; unclear D gene. The ends were cut back, 6 bases at V and 4 bases at J, with 6 bases in the middle. The CDR3 has 11 amino acids. The germline V gene has CDR1 WSHSY and CDR2 SAAADI.

This sequence joins TRBV7-9 and TRBJ1-1; no firm D call. The germline CDR1 and CDR2 sequences are SEHNR and FQNEAQ (reference sequence). The CDR3 covers 15 residues. Trimming cost V 4 bases and J 6 bases, with 18 bases left between them. In nucleotides, the CDR3 is TGTGCCAGCAGCTATCCACCGAGGAATCCCGCTGAAGCTTTCTTT. Amino acids: CASSYPPRNPAEAFF.

This chain connects TRBV6-4 to TRBJ1-2, with D perhaps matching TRBD1 (5 bases). Looked up from germline, CDR1 is MRHNA and CDR2 is SNTAGT. This CDR3 is 15 amino acids long. Trimming removed 3 bases at V and 8 bases at J, with 19 bases between. The CDR3 region has the DNA TGTGCCAGCAGTGAGTCGCTCAGGGACTGGAGAGGCTACACCTTC. Protein: CASSESLRDWRGYTF.

This clone was observed a few times. The CDR3 sequence is CASSIQGLNYGYTF. Written as DNA, the CDR3 is TGTGCCAGCAGTATACAGGGGCTAAACTATGGCTACACCTTC. This chain links TRBV2 with TRBJ1-2; 7 bases match TRBD1. CDR1 is SNHLY, CDR2 FYNNEI, per germline. V gave up 5 bases and J gave up 2 bases; unmatched junction bases: 5. The CDR3 has 14 amino acids. Full variable domain (rest looked up from reference TRBV2 and TRBJ1-2): EPEVTQTPSHQVTQMGQEVILRCVPISNHLYFYWYRQILGQKVEFLVSFYNNEISEKSEIFDDQFSVERPDGSNFTLKIRSTKLEDSAMYFCASSIQGLNYGYTFGSGTRLTVV.

As regards this clone: The same CDR3 also results from other DNA sequences found in this sample. For the CDR3, the DNA is TGTGCCAGCAGCTTAGTCGGGAGCTCTGGAAACACCATATATTTT. Residues: CASSLVGSSGNTIYF. This chain links TRBV7-9 with TRBJ1-3; D is ambiguous. The germline gives CDR1 SEHNR, CDR2 FQNEAQ (reference sequence). V was shortened by 1 base and J by 0 bases, with 7 bases between the two germline ends. This CDR3 is built from 15 residues.

The J gene is TRBJ2-3, the V gene TRBV30; 11 bases match TRBD2. V was pared by 3 bases and J by 2 bases, with 4 bases of the junction left unmatched. Germline lookup yields CDR1 GTSNPN and CDR2 SVGIG (reference sequence). The CDR3 contains 15 residues. The chain's CDR3 is CAWSPGLAATDTQYF. In nucleotides, the CDR3 is TGTGCCTGGAGCCCGGGACTAGCGGCCACAGATACGCAGTATTTT.

The rearrangement links TRBV20-1 to TRBJ2-1; 7 nucleotides match TRBD2. Germline trimming cut 3 bases from V and 7 bases from J; bases unmatched to any gene: 12. The germline V gene has CDR1 DFQATT and CDR2 SNEGSKA (reference sequence). The CDR3 consists of 15 residues. The CDR3 DNA sequence: TGCAGTGCTAGTCCGACTAGCTACTCTGAGAATGAGCAGTTCTTC. Encoded protein: CSASPTSYSENEQFF.